This is a list of T cell receptor beta chains from one sample in a study of blood T cell repertoires in COVID-19. Sequencing used immunoSEQ multiplex PCR; TCRdb keeps in-frame clones, though not all of them. The table includes about 48,000 clones, over 70% detected once. The specimen was peripheral blood. The receptors derive from a man aged 65 to 85 with acute or convalescent COVID-19. CDR3s include the opening cysteine and the closing phenylalanine or tryptophan. A D gene is named only where the DNA matches it firmly. Clone size, where shown, is once, few, many, or a class for clones that have expanded.

>TRBV6-2/TRBV6-3|TRBJ1-2|-|-
CASSYSRTNGYTF
TGTGCCAGCAGTTACTCCCGGACAAATGGCTACACCTTC
>TRBV27|TRBJ2-5|TRBD2|-
CASSLSGARGGRETQYF
TGTGCCAGCAGTTTATCTGGTGCCCGGGGGGGAAGAGAGACCCAGTACTTC
>TRBV4-2|TRBJ1-1|-|-
CASSQDIGRDTEAFF
TGTGCCAGCAGCCAAGATATTGGCAGGGACACTGAAGCTTTCTTT
>TRBV2|TRBJ1-6|-|-
CASLDNSPLHF
TGTGCCAGCCTCGATAATTCACCCCTCCACTTT
>TRBV27|TRBJ1-2|TRBD1|-
CASGRQGVSGGYTF
TGTGCCAGCGGCCGACAGGGGGTCTCGGGTGGCTACACCTTC
>TRBV28|TRBJ2-2|TRBD1|-
CASSFGTGGTTGELFF
TGTGCCAGCAGTTTTGGGACAGGGGGCACCACCGGGGAGCTGTTTTTT
>TRBV9|TRBJ1-2|TRBD1|-
CASSEDRGRYTF
TGTGCCAGCAGCGAGGACAGGGGGCGATACACCTTC
>TRBV10-3|TRBJ2-5|-|-
CAIGAGFQETQYF
TGTGCCATCGGGGCTGGCTTCCAAGAGACCCAGTACTTC
>TRBV19|TRBJ2-7|-|-
CASRSGYEQYF
TGTGCCAGTAGATCAGGCTACGAGCAGTACTTC
>TRBV1|TRBJ2-7|-|-
CTSKQGYNEQYF
TGCACCAGCAAACAGGGTTACAACGAGCAGTACTTC
>TRBV18|TRBJ2-7|TRBD1|-
CASSPSRGYEQYF
TGTGCCAGCTCACCTTCCAGGGGGTACGAGCAGTACTTC
>TRBV7-9|TRBJ1-1|-|once
CASSLSGMNTEAFF
TGTGCCAGCAGCTTATCGGGGATGAACACTGAAGCTTTCTTT
>TRBV6-5|TRBJ1-5|TRBD1|-
CASSADRRLDQPQHF
TGTGCCAGCAGCGCGGACAGGCGGTTAGATCAGCCCCAGCATTTT
>TRBV5-1|TRBJ2-7|-|many
CASSYIGQSYEQYF
TGCGCCAGCAGCTATATAGGACAGTCCTACGAGCAGTACTTC
>TRBV5-1|TRBJ2-1|TRBD2|-
CASSATSGSLNEQFF
TGCGCCAGCAGCGCGACTAGCGGGAGCCTGAATGAGCAGTTCTTC
>TRBV30|TRBJ1-4|-|once
CAWTPLRGYEKLFF
TGTGCCTGGACCCCCCTCAGGGGTTATGAAAAACTGTTTTTT
>TRBV4-2|TRBJ1-2|-|-
CASSQQGGYGYTF
TGTGCCAGCAGCCAACAGGGTGGCTATGGCTACACCTTC
>TRBV6-6|TRBJ2-1|-|-
CASSSTSRGNNEQFF
TGTGCCAGCAGTTCGACCAGCCGGGGTAACAATGAGCAGTTCTTC
>TRBV5-1|TRBJ2-1|-|-
CASSSIATDNEQFF
TGCGCCAGCAGCTCTATAGCGACTGACAATGAGCAGTTCTTC
>TRBV5-1|TRBJ1-1|-|-
CASSTGDRTNTEAFF
TGCGCCAGCAGCACTGGAGACAGAACGAACACTGAAGCTTTCTTT
>TRBV23-1|TRBJ2-7|TRBD2|-
CASKTSGGSSYEQYF
TGCGCCAGCAAGACTAGCGGGGGGTCCTCCTACGAGCAGTACTTC
>TRBV5-6|TRBJ1-4|-|-
CASSLLSSNEKLFF
TGTGCCAGCAGCCTGTTATCGTCTAATGAAAAACTGTTTTTT
>TRBV19|TRBJ2-2|-|-
CASSIEWWRGRAGELFF
TGTGCCAGTAGTATAGAATGGTGGAGAGGGAGAGCCGGGGAGCTGTTTTTT
>TRBV20-1|TRBJ1-1|-|-
CSVQVNTEAFF
TGCAGTGTGCAGGTGAACACTGAAGCTTTCTTT
>TRBV4-3|TRBJ2-3|TRBD2|-
CASSLAGNDADTQYF
TGCGCCAGCAGCCTAGCGGGAAATGATGCAGATACGCAGTATTTT
>TRBV30|TRBJ2-6|-|-
CAWSDPLAWANVLTF
TGTGCCTGGAGTGATCCATTAGCGTGGGCCAACGTCCTGACTTTC
>TRBV7-9|TRBJ2-7|TRBD2|-
CASSLGLAGARQYF
TGTGCCAGCAGCTTAGGACTAGCGGGAGCTAGGCAGTACTTC
>TRBV27|TRBJ1-6|TRBD1|-
CASRWDRGGSPLHF
TGTGCCAGCAGATGGGACAGGGGTGGATCACCCCTCCACTTT
>TRBV28|TRBJ1-5|TRBD1|-
CASRLPGQGGWSNQPQHF
TGTGCCAGCAGGTTACCGGGACAGGGAGGTTGGAGCAATCAGCCCCAGCATTTT
>TRBV7-9|TRBJ2-7|TRBD1|few
CASSLGQGAVHEQYF
TGTGCCAGCAGCTTAGGTCAGGGGGCTGTCCACGAGCAGTACTTC
>TRBV12-3/TRBV12-4|TRBJ2-5|-|few
CASSLQGTETQYF
TGTGCCAGCAGTTTGCAGGGAACAGAGACCCAGTACTTC
>TRBV5-1|TRBJ1-6|-|few
CASSPAEARNNSPLHF
TGCGCCAGCAGCCCGGCGGAGGCGCGGAATAATTCACCCCTCCACTTT
>TRBV7-2|TRBJ2-7|-|-
CASSPTAISYEQYF
TGTGCCAGCAGCCCGACAGCAATCTCCTACGAGCAGTACTTC
>TRBV19|TRBJ1-5|-|-
CASRPQGRNQPQHF
TGTGCCAGCCGCCCACAGGGTCGTAATCAGCCCCAGCATTTT
>TRBV5-5|TRBJ2-5|TRBD2|-
CASSPRLAGGQETQYF
TGTGCCAGCAGCCCAAGACTAGCGGGAGGCCAAGAGACCCAGTACTTC
>TRBV6-2/TRBV6-3|TRBJ2-5|TRBD2|-
CASSRTRSQETQYF
TGTGCCAGCAGTAGGACTAGATCCCAAGAGACCCAGTACTTC
>TRBV9|TRBJ1-3|-|-
CASSPRGGNTIYF
TGTGCCAGCAGCCCCAGGGGTGGAAACACCATATATTTT
>TRBV18|TRBJ1-6|TRBD1|-
CASSQGQGESPLHF
TGTGCCAGCTCACAAGGACAGGGAGAATCACCCCTCCACTTT
>TRBV7-7|TRBJ2-7|-|-
CASSWRVGSEQYF
TGTGCCAGCAGCTGGCGTGTAGGGAGCGAGCAGTACTTC
>TRBV13|TRBJ2-3|TRBD2|few
CASSLPSGSTDTQYF
TGTGCCAGCAGCTTGCCTAGCGGTTCCACAGATACGCAGTATTTT
>TRBV18|TRBJ2-7|-|-
CASSLLGPTYEQYF
TGTGCCAGCTCACTCCTGGGCCCTACCTACGAGCAGTACTTC
>TRBV19|TRBJ1-5|-|-
CASSINAGSVTQHF
TGTGCCAGTAGTATCAACGCAGGGTCGGTGACCCAGCATTTT
>TRBV6-5|TRBJ2-3|-|-
CASSAGAEDTQYF
TGTGCCAGCAGCGCAGGGGCTGAAGATACGCAGTATTTT
>TRBV4-3|TRBJ1-4|-|-
CASSHRQSNEKLFF
TGCGCCAGCAGTCATAGACAGTCTAATGAAAAACTGTTTTTT
>TRBV5-1|TRBJ2-7|-|-
CASSSGEIQRPPYEQYF
TGCGCCAGCAGCTCGGGGGAGATACAGAGACCACCCTACGAGCAGTACTTC
>TRBV7-2|TRBJ1-4|TRBD1|-
CASSTRQGNGEKLFF
TGTGCCAGCAGCACTAGACAGGGGAATGGCGAAAAACTGTTTTTT
>TRBV15|TRBJ1-4|-|once
CATGDGGYEKLFF
TGTGCCACCGGAGATGGTGGGTACGAAAAACTGTTTTTT
>TRBV18|TRBJ2-7|-|-
CASSPSRGGHEQYF
TGTGCCAGCTCACCATCACGGGGTGGCCACGAGCAGTACTTC
>TRBV6-5|TRBJ1-6|-|-
CASSLWAGPAPLHF
TGTGCCAGCAGCCTTTGGGCGGGACCGGCGCCCCTCCACTTT
>TRBV19|TRBJ2-1|-|few
CASSPRPWRSRVSGSQFF
TGTGCCAGTAGTCCGAGACCTTGGAGAAGCAGGGTCAGTGGTTCGCAGTTCTTC
>TRBV7-2|TRBJ2-1|-|few
CASTDSSYNEQFF
TGTGCCAGCACCGACAGCTCCTACAATGAGCAGTTCTTC